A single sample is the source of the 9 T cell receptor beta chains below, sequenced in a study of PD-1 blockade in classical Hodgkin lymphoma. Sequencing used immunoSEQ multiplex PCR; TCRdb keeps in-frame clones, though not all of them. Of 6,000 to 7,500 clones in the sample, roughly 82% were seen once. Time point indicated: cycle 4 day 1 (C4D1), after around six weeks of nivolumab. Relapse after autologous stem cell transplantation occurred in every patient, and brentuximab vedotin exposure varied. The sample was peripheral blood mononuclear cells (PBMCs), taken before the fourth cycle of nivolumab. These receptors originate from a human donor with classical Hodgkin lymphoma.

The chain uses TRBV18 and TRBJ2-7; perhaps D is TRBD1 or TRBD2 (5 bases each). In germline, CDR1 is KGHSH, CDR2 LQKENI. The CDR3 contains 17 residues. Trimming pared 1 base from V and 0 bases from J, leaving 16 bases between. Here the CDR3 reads CASSPLFGTESSYEQYF. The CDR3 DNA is TGTGCCAGCTCACCACTCTTCGGGACGGAAAGCTCCTACGAGCAGTACTTC.

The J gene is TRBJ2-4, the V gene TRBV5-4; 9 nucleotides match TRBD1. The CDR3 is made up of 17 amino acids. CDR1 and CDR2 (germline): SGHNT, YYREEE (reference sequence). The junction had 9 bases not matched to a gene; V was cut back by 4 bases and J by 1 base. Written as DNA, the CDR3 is TGTGCCAGCAGCCGTGAACAGGGGGCTTTGGCCAAAAACATTCAGTACTTC. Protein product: CASSREQGALAKNIQYF.

CDR3 sequence reads: CASSEVGLSPLHF. The CDR3 coding sequence is TGTGCCAGCAGTGAAGTAGGTTTGTCACCCCTCCACTTT. The rearrangement uses TRBV25-1 and TRBJ1-6, with unresolved D. This CDR3 is 13 amino acids long. Trimming took 2 bases from V and 10 from J, leaving 9 bases between them. Germline V gives CDR1 MGHDK, CDR2 SYGVNS.

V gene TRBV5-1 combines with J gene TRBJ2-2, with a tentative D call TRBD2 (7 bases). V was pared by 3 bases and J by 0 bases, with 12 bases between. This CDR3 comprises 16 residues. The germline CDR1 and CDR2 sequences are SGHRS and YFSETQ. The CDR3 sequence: CASSWGGHSNTGELFF. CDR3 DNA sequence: TGCGCCAGCAGCTGGGGGGGCCACTCGAACACCGGGGAGCTGTTTTTT.

CDR3 region: CASSSPSGGQETQYF. CDR3 DNA: TGTGCCAGCAGTTCCCCGAGCGGGGGTCAAGAGACCCAGTACTTC. The genes are TRBV6-1 and TRBJ2-5; 8 bases are shared with TRBD2. Germline V gives CDR1 MNHNS, CDR2 SASEGT. This CDR3 contains 15 residues. Trimming at V came to 5 bases and at J to 2 bases, leaving 7 bases not matched to a gene.

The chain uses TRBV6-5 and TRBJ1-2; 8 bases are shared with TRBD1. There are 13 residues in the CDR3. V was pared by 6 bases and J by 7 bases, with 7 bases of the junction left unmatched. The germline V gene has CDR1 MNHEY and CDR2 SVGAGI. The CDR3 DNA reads TGTGCCAGCAGGTTCGGGACAGGTATTGGCTACACCTTC. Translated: CASRFGTGIGYTF.

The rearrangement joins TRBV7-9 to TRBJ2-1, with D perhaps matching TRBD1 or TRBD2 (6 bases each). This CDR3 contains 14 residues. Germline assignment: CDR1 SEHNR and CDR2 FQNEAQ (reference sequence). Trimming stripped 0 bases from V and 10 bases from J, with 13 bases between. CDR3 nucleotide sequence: TGTGCCAGCAGCTTAGCGGGGGGCGTCGGGGAGCAGTTCTTC. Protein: CASSLAGGVGEQFF.

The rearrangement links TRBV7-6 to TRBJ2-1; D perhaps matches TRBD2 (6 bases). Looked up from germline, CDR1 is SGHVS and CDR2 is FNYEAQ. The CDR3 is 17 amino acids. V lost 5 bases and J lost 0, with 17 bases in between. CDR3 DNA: TGTGCCAGCAGCCCCAAGTCTGGGGGGAGCTCCTACAATGAGCAGTTCTTC. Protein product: CASSPKSGGSSYNEQFF.

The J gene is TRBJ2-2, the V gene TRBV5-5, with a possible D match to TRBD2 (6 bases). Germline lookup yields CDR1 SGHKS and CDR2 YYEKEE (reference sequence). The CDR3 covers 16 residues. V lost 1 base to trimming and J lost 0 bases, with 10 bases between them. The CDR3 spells CASSLFGGSNTGELFF. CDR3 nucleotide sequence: TGTGCCAGCAGCTTGTTCGGGGGTTCGAACACCGGGGAGCTGTTTTTT. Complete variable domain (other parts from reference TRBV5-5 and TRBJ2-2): DAGVTQSPTHLIKTRGQQVTLRCSPISGHKSVSWYQQVLGQGPQFIFQYYEKEERGRGNFPDRFSARQFPNYSSELNVNALLLGDSALYLCASSLFGGSNTGELFFGEGSRLTVL.